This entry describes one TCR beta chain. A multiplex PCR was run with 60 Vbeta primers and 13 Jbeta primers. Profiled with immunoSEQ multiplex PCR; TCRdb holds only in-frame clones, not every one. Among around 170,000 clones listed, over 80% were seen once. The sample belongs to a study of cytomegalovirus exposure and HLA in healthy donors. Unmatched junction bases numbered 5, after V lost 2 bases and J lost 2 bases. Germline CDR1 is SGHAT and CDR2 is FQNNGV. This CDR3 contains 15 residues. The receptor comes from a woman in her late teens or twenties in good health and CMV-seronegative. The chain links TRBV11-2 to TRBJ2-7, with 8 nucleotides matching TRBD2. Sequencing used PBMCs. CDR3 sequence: CASSLSGGYTYEQYF. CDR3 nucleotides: TGTGCCAGCAGCTTAAGCGGGGGCTACACCTACGAGCAGTACTTC.